This TCR beta chain came from a study of CD8 T cells in ankylosing spondylitis. General study points: Ankylosing spondylitis blood appeared to be characterized by a TCR beta motif of roughly eight highly homologous variants.

TCRdb itself ran the 5' RACE reads through MiXCR, one entry per CDR3 protein. The table includes roughly 470,000 distinct CDR3 sequences, roughly 26% detected once. This clonotype was observed a handful of times. Its antigen is unknown. CDR3 size: 19 residues. The V gene's germline CDR1 is MNHEY and CDR2 SMNVEV (reference sequence). The ends lost 6 bases at V and 0 bases at J; junction bases unmatched: 14. This chain connects TRBV27 to TRBJ2-3, with TRBD2 identical over 11 bases. The TCR sequence derives from a male donor with ankylosing spondylitis. The source material was blood, either unsorted or a sorted T cell fraction (not recorded which). The chain's CDR3 is CASRPLTSGSLSSTDTQYF. The DNA of the CDR3 is TGTGCCAGCAGACCCCTAACTAGCGGGAGCCTGTCAAGCACAGATACGCAGTATTTT.